Below are 16 T cell receptor beta chains sequenced from a single sample in a study of tissue T cells after allogeneic stem cell transplantation. Clones were read by immunoSEQ multiplex PCR, and TCRdb kept only the in-frame ones, dropping some. The top ten clones hold approximately 0.59% of a sample with around 51,000 clones, approximately 73% of them seen once. The sequenced material came from sorted cells pooled from one or two spleens. The origin of the receptors is a pool of C57BL/6 mice in good health.

Concerning this clone itself: Genes and germline are mouse. From the germline J gene comes the end of the CDR3, since the read stops 1 residue before it. This chain uses TRBV13-2 with TRBJ2-1, with 9 positions matching TRBD2. CDR3 size: 16 residues. Per the germline V gene, CDR1 is NNHNN and CDR2 is SYGAGS (reference sequence). Trimming at V came to 0 bases and at J to 3 bases, leaving 4 bases not matched to a gene. CDR3 region: CASGDAWGGIYAEQFF. The DNA read from the CDR3 is TGTGCCAGCGGTGATGCTTGGGGGGGCATCTATGCTGAGCAGTTC.

A few counts support this clone. The gene names here belong to mouse. The sequence runs out 1 residue before the end of the CDR3; the remainder is reconstructed from the germline J gene. The chain carries TRBV1 and TRBJ2-2, with TRBD1 matching 7 bases. V lost 3 bases and J lost 6; bases outside the gene matches: 4. The CDR3 runs 14 residues. Germline V gives CDR1 NSQYPW, CDR2 LRSPGD (reference sequence). The CDR3 DNA, read in part, is TGCACCTGCAGTGCGCGACAGGGTTCCGGGCAGCTCTAC. Its translation is CTCSARQGSGQLY. The full CDR3 protein is CTCSARQGSGQLYF.

This clone appeared a few times. The genes are named according to mouse. The CDR3 is cut off 1 residue early in the read; its end comes from the germline J gene. This chain links TRBV3 with TRBJ2-2; the D gene is possibly TRBD1 (6 bases). CDR1 and CDR2 (germline): SNHLY, FYNGKV (reference sequence). Trimming shortened V by 5 bases and J by 2 bases, and 9 bases separated the two germline ends. The CDR3 totals 14 residues. The sequenced part of the CDR3 DNA is TGTGCCAGCAGCCCCGGACAGAACACCGGGCAGCTCTAC. Translating gives CASSPGQNTGQLY. The entire CDR3 reads CASSPGQNTGQLYF.

Turning to this clone: The gene names here belong to mouse. The read ends 1 residue before the CDR3 terminus; that terminus is restored from the germline J gene. The rearrangement joins TRBV5 to TRBJ2-1, with D perhaps TRBD1 (5 bases). The CDR3 sequence is 13 residues long. V dropped 1 base and J dropped 4 bases, with 5 bases sitting between them. Germline V gene lookup returns CDR1 LGHNA and CDR2 YNLKQL (reference sequence). The CDR3 loop is CASSQGQYAEQFF. The part of the CDR3 DNA that was read is TGTGCCAGCAGCCAAGGACAGTATGCTGAGCAGTTC.

This clone has just one count. Genes and germline come from the mouse. The read terminates 1 residue before the CDR3 end, so the remaining end is supplied by the germline J gene. This chain joins TRBV2 and TRBJ2-3; D gene ambiguous. The CDR3 spans 13 residues. V was shortened by 0 bases and J by 0 bases, with 1 base between the two germline ends. Germline CDR1 is LGHNA and CDR2 is YSYQKL. The CDR3 reads CASSQESAETLYF. The CDR3 bases that were read are TGTGCCAGCAGCCAAGAAAGTGCAGAAACGCTGTAT.

About this clone itself: Any gene name here is a mouse gene name. The sequenced fragment ends 1 residue before the CDR3 boundary, so the rest is inferred from the germline J gene. The chain combines TRBV24 with TRBJ2-5, with a possible D match to TRBD1 (5 bases). Germline CDR1 and CDR2: KGHTA and FRNEEI. The length of the CDR3 is 15 residues. The ends were cut back, 2 bases at V and 0 bases at J, with 9 bases in the middle. This CDR3 is CASSLGHLNQDTQYF. The DNA read from the CDR3 is TGTGCCAGCAGTCTGGGACACCTTAACCAAGACACCCAGTAC.

Comment on this clone: Gene labels here are mouse ones. The read terminates 1 residue ahead of where the CDR3 ends, so the germline J gene completes it. The chain employs TRBV5 and TRBJ2-2; TRBD1 agrees at 8 bases. Germline V gene data show CDR1 as LGHNA and CDR2 as YNLKQL (reference sequence). Unmatched junction bases numbered 7, after V lost 4 bases and J lost 6 bases. The CDR3 length is 15 residues. The sequenced CDR3 bases are TGTGCCAGCAGCCTCCTTGACAGGGGCGCCGGGCAGCTCTAC. This codes for CASSLLDRGAGQLY. The full-length CDR3 reads as CASSLLDRGAGQLYF.

A note on this clone: Mouse gene names and germline throughout. The CDR3 DNA, read in part, is TGTGCCAGCAGCCAGGGACAAAACGAAAGATTATTT. Translating gives CASSQGQNERLF. The CDR3 reads in full as CASSQGQNERLFF. The gene calls are TRBV2 and TRBJ1-4; TRBD1 is a possible D gene (6 bases). The CDR3 goes on 1 residue after the read ends, and that part is filled in from the germline J gene. Germline values: CDR1 LGHNA, CDR2 YSYQKL. Between the trimmed V and J ends, which lost 3 bases and 5 bases, there was a span of 7 bases. CDR3 size: 13 residues.

This clone turned up a few times. Genes and germline come from the mouse. The DNA read from the CDR3 is TGTGCCAGCAGTCGGTCCAACGAAAGATTATTT. This gives the protein CASSRSNERLF. The whole CDR3 reads CASSRSNERLFF. The rearrangement joins TRBV26 to TRBJ1-4; D gene unclear. The observed sequence ends 1 residue before the CDR3 terminus, with the missing tail filled in from the germline J gene. With 4 bases removed from V and 2 bases from J, the gap between germline ends came to 2 bases. The CDR3 covers 12 residues. Germline V gives CDR1 KGHPV, CDR2 FQNQEV (reference sequence).

Points on this clone: Germline and genes: mouse. The read ends 1 residue before the CDR3 terminus; that terminus is restored from the germline J gene. The chain links TRBV31 to TRBJ2-1, with 10 bases identical to TRBD2. The J segment lost 3 bases and the V segment lost 3 bases, leaving 5 bases of the junction unmatched. This CDR3 is 15 amino acids long. CDR1 and CDR2 (germline): GKSSPN, SITVG. The CDR3 here is CAWRGTGEGYAEQFF. The sequenced part of the CDR3 DNA is TGTGCCTGGAGAGGGACTGGGGAGGGCTATGCTGAGCAGTTC.

On this clone itself: Gene names and germline match the mouse. Read sequence stops 1 residue before the CDR3 end, and the germline J gene provides the missing end. The V and J genes are TRBV2 and TRBJ2-2; a possible D gene is TRBD1 (5 bases). V lost 0 bases, J lost 0 bases, and 5 bases lay in between. Looked up from germline, CDR1 is LGHNA and CDR2 is YSYQKL. The CDR3 has 15 residues. CDR3 sequence: CASSQETANTGQLYF. CDR3 DNA, as far as it was read: TGTGCCAGCAGCCAAGAGACAGCAAACACCGGGCAGCTCTAC.

Concerning this clone: Gene names are mouse gene names. The read halts 1 residue ahead of the CDR3 end, with the missing end drawn from the germline J gene. The rearrangement joins TRBV31 to TRBJ1-2, with a tentative D call TRBD1 (6 bases). This CDR3 is 15 amino acids long. The germline gives CDR1 GKSSPN, CDR2 SITVG. V was pared by 0 bases and J by 0 bases, with 11 bases between. Here the CDR3 reads CAWSLGGHTNSDYTF. The DNA read from the CDR3 is TGTGCCTGGAGTCTAGGGGGACATACAAACTCCGACTACACC.

In the case of this clone: Each gene name is a mouse one. The read finishes 1 residue shy of the CDR3 end, and the germline J gene is used to complete it. The chain uses TRBV13-3 and TRBJ2-5; D possibly corresponds to TRBD2 (6 bases). The CDR3 is made up of 14 amino acids. Trimming took off 1 base at V and 2 bases at J, with 8 bases between the two ends. Germline values: CDR1 NNHDY, CDR2 SYVADS. The CDR3 DNA, read in part, is TGTGCCAGCAGTGATATGGGGGTCCAAGACACCCAGTAC. Amino acid sequence: CASSDMGVQDTQY. The full CDR3 is CASSDMGVQDTQYF.

Comments on this clone: The gene names given are mouse names. With the read ending 1 residue before the CDR3 end, the germline J gene is used to fill in that end. The chain is built from TRBV13-1 and TRBJ2-7; TRBD1 is a possible D gene (5 bases). V lost 0 bases, J lost 0 bases, and 7 bases lay in between. The CDR3 spans 14 residues. From germline, CDR1 is NSHNY and CDR2 SYGAGN. The CDR3 sequence is CASSDETVSYEQYF. The sequenced part of the CDR3 DNA is TGTGCCAGCAGTGATGAGACAGTCTCCTATGAACAGTAC.

As to this clone: Gene names and germline match the mouse. The CDR3 end is not reached by the read, which stops 1 residue before it; the germline J gene fills it in. The chain is built from TRBV19 and TRBJ2-7, with 10 bases aligning to TRBD2. The CDR3 loop spans 15 amino acids. Germline CDR1 reads FNHDT; CDR2 reads SITEND (reference sequence). The junction had 5 bases not matched to a gene; V was cut back by 5 bases and J by 0 bases. The CDR3 protein is CASSPGLGVSYEQYF. CDR3 bases read: TGTGCCAGCAGCCCTGGACTGGGGGTCTCCTATGAACAGTAC.

This clone turned up a few times. Germline and genes: mouse. Sequencing ends 1 residue short of the CDR3 end; the germline J gene provides the rest. The rearrangement uses TRBV5 and TRBJ2-7; TRBD2 aligns across 10 bases. J gave up 0 bases and V 4 bases, and 3 bases lay outside the gene matches. Germline CDR1 LGHNA, CDR2 YNLKQL (reference sequence). This CDR3 is built from 15 residues. The CDR3 bases that were read are TGTGCCAGCAGCCCGACTGGGGGGAGCTCCTATGAACAGTAC. It codes for CASSPTGGSSYEQY. The full CDR3 sequence reads CASSPTGGSSYEQYF.